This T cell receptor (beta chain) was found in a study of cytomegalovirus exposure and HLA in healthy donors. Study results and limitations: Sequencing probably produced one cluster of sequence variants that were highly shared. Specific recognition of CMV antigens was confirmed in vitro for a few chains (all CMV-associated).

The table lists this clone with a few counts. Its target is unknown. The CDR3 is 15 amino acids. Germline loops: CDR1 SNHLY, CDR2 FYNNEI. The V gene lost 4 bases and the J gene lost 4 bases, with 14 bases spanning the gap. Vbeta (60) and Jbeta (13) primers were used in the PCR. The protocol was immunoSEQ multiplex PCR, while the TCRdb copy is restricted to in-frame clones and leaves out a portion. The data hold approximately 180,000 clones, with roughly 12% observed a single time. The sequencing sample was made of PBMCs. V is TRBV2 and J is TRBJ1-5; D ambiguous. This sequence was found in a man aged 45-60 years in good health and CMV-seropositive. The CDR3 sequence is CASSGKEYGNQPQHF. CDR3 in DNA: TGTGCCAGCAGTGGTAAGGAGTATGGAAATCAGCCCCAGCATTTT.